The clone carrying this T cell receptor (beta chain) was seen just once. Antigen unknown. The PCR ran on 60 Vbeta and 13 Jbeta primers. The repertoire was sequenced with immunoSEQ multiplex PCR; TCRdb's copy has only in-frame clones and lacks some. This sample has about 160,000 clones, with 70% to 80% found just once. This sample stems from a study of cytomegalovirus exposure and HLA in healthy donors. The study, taken as a whole, reports: A later analysis found TCR association rates differed by HLA locus, highest for DRB1 and lowest for HLA-C. The study found most TCR sequences rare, yet found some public TCRs in many donors.

Deletions cut 1 base from V and 7 bases from J, with 10 bases between. The CDR3 runs 13 residues. Germline CDR1 is MGHRA and CDR2 is YSYEKL. The receptor comes from a man aged 50 to 60 in good health and CMV-seropositive. The specimen was PBMCs. V is TRBV4-1 and J is TRBJ1-2; the D gene is possibly TRBD1 (6 bases). For the CDR3, the DNA is TGCGCCAGCAGCCAAGCAGGGGTAGGTGGCTACACCTTC. Protein product: CASSQAGVGGYTF.